A single sample gave rise to the 18 T cell receptor beta chains below, sequenced in a study of T cell responses to AZD1222 COVID-19 vaccine. Clones were read by immunoSEQ multiplex PCR, and TCRdb kept only the in-frame ones, dropping some. Of 95,000 to 110,000 clones in the sample, approximately 89% were seen once. Sequences were derived from peripheral blood, sampled on day 0 of AZD1222 vaccination. The receptors stem from an adult in good health.

The rearrangement joins TRBV19 to TRBJ2-5, with TRBD1 matching 9 bases. This CDR3 comprises 18 residues. Trimming cost V 6 bases and J 4 bases; bases outside gene matches: 18. CDR1 is LNHDA, CDR2 SQIVND, per germline (reference sequence). The chain's CDR3 is CASSSFGTGHNKGETQYF. The CDR3 DNA follows: TGTGCCAGTAGCTCCTTTGGGACAGGGCACAACAAGGGAGAGACCCAGTACTTC. Combining the CDR3 with reference TRBV19 and TRBJ2-5 gives the whole variable domain DGGITQSPKYLFRKEGQNVTLSCEQNLNHDAMYWYRQDPGQGLRLIYYSQIVNDFQKGDIAEGYSVSREKKESFPLTVTSAQKNPTAFYLCASSSFGTGHNKGETQYFGPGTRLLVL.

This chain connects TRBV6-1 to TRBJ1-4; the match to TRBD1 covers 8 bases. Trimming removed 2 bases from V and 6 bases from J; junction bases left unmatched: 5. This CDR3 region has 15 residues. CDR1 is MNHNS, CDR2 SASEGT, per germline. This CDR3 is CASSEKVQGDEKLFF. The DNA of the CDR3 is TGTGCCAGCAGTGAAAAGGTACAGGGGGATGAAAAACTGTTTTTT.

V is TRBV7-9 and J is TRBJ1-1; D unresolved. Germline loops: CDR1 SEHNR, CDR2 FQNEAQ (reference sequence). V lost 3 bases and J lost 3, with 11 bases in between. The CDR3 contains 14 residues. The CDR3 DNA follows: TGTGCCAGCAGCTTTTACGGGAGGGACACTGAAGCTTTCTTT. As protein: CASSFYGRDTEAFF.

The rearrangement joins TRBV10-3 to TRBJ1-1; tentative D call: TRBD1 (5 bases). The CDR3 runs 13 residues. Germline V gene data show CDR1 as ENHRY and CDR2 as SYGVKD. Deletions cut 11 bases from V and 0 bases from J, with 13 bases between. The CDR3 DNA sequence: TGTGCCGTTTCTGGGGCAGTGAACACTGAAGCTTTCTTT. This translates into CAVSGAVNTEAFF.

V is TRBV5-1 and J is TRBJ1-4; TRBD1 matches 11 bases. The CDR3 is 15 residues long. V was clipped by 3 bases and J by 7 bases; unmatched bases: 5. Germline loops: CDR1 SGHRS, CDR2 YFSETQ. The DNA for the CDR3 is TGCGCCAGCAGCTGGACAGGGGGCGAGGGTGAAAAACTGTTTTTT. This gives the protein CASSWTGGEGEKLFF. Full variable domain (outside the CDR3, taken from reference TRBV5-1 and TRBJ1-4): KAGVTQTPRYLIKTRGQQVTLSCSPISGHRSVSWYQQTPGQGLQFLFEYFSETQRNKGNFPGRFSGRQFSNSRSEMNVSTLELGDSALYLCASSWTGGEGEKLFFGSGTQLSVL.

V usage is TRBV18 and J usage is TRBJ2-7, with D perhaps given as TRBD1 or TRBD2 (6 bases each). The germline V gene has CDR1 KGHSH and CDR2 LQKENI. With 3 bases removed from V and 7 bases from J, the gap between germline ends came to 22 bases. The CDR3 sequence is 16 residues long. The CDR3 nucleotides read TGTGCCAGCTCACCGAATGAGAGTGGGCAGGGGAGGGAGCAGTACTTC. Encoded protein: CASSPNESGQGREQYF.

The chain recombines TRBV6-1 with TRBJ1-5; D is uncertain. CDR1 is MNHNS, CDR2 SASEGT, per germline. CDR3 length: 15 residues. The ends were cut back, 3 bases at V and 0 bases at J, with 9 bases in the middle. The CDR3 loop reads CASSDWHGSNQPQHF. CDR3 in DNA: TGTGCCAGCAGTGATTGGCACGGTAGCAATCAGCCCCAGCATTTT.

The rearrangement joins TRBV7-2 to TRBJ2-1; D assignment may be TRBD1 or TRBD2 (5 bases each). Trimming stripped 0 bases from V and 4 bases from J, with 10 bases between. Per the germline V gene, CDR1 is SGHTA and CDR2 is FQGNSA. The CDR3 runs 15 residues. CDR3 region: CASSLAGVGYNEQFF. The CDR3, as DNA: TGTGCCAGCAGCTTAGCGGGGGTGGGGTACAATGAGCAGTTCTTC. The variable domain in full, with the rest retrieved from reference TRBV7-2 and TRBJ2-1, is GAGVSQSPSNKVTEKGKDVELRCDPISGHTALYWYRQSLGQGLEFLIYFQGNSAPDKSGLPSDRFSAERTGGSVSTLTIQRTQQEDSAVYLCASSLAGVGYNEQFFGPGTRLTVL.

The chain links TRBV19 to TRBJ1-1, with 11 bases that match TRBD1. The J segment lost 8 bases and the V segment lost 7 bases, leaving 9 bases of the junction unmatched. The germline V gene encodes CDR1 LNHDA and CDR2 SQIVND (reference sequence). The CDR3 spans 14 residues. The CDR3 loop is CASTLLGQGEEAFF. The CDR3 bases are TGTGCCAGTACCCTGTTGGGACAGGGGGAGGAAGCTTTCTTT.

This chain uses TRBV6-1 with TRBJ1-2; D is ambiguous. The CDR3 totals 15 residues. V was clipped by 1 base and J by 0 bases, with 9 bases between them. CDR1 is MNHNS and CDR2 is SASEGT in the germline V gene. This CDR3 reads CASSEGGDPNYGYTF. For the CDR3, the DNA is TGTGCCAGCAGTGAAGGCGGGGATCCTAACTATGGCTACACCTTC.

The chain is built from TRBV3-1 (or the pseudogene TRBV3-2) and TRBJ1-2; D uncertain. The germline V and J ends were trimmed by 2 bases and 6 bases, with 16 bases remaining between them. CDR3 length: 15 amino acids. Germline V lookup: CDR1 LGHDT, CDR2 YNNKEL (reference sequence). The CDR3: CASSQWEGGRDGYTF. CDR3 sequence (DNA): TGTGCCAGCAGCCAATGGGAGGGAGGAAGAGATGGCTACACCTTC.

The gene calls are TRBV6-2 or TRBV6-3 and TRBJ2-3; 8 bases agree with TRBD2. J was trimmed by 5 bases and V by 5 bases; bases with no gene match: 15. CDR1 and CDR2 from the germline V gene are MNHEY and SVGEGT. The CDR3 totals 17 residues. The CDR3 here is CASSDGTSGGPQDTQYF. CDR3 coding DNA: TGTGCCAGCAGTGACGGGACTAGTGGGGGGCCGCAAGATACGCAGTATTTT.

This clone occurred once. V usage is TRBV10-3 and J usage is TRBJ2-1; 11 positions match TRBD2. The CDR3 loop spans 17 amino acids. V shed 3 bases and J 0 bases; nucleotides not matched to a gene: 4. The germline V gene has CDR1 ENHRY and CDR2 SYGVKD. CDR3 bases: TGTGCCATCAGTGACCCTACTAGCGGGAGCTCCTACAATGAGCAGTTCTTC. It specifies CAISDPTSGSSYNEQFF.

This chain joins TRBV6-4 and TRBJ2-1; 7 nucleotides line up with TRBD2. V shed 3 bases and J 6 bases; nucleotides not matched to a gene: 5. CDR1 is MRHNA and CDR2 is SNTAGT in the germline V gene. This CDR3 has 14 residues. CDR3 nucleotides: TGTGCCAGCAGTGAAGGTGGGGGGGGCAATGAGCAGTTCTTC. Translated: CASSEGGGGNEQFF.

The V gene is TRBV6-5, the J gene TRBJ1-2, with D unclear. Germline values: CDR1 MNHEY, CDR2 SVGAGI. The V end lost 4 bases, the J end lost 7 bases, and 10 bases lay between the germline ends. The CDR3 loop spans 12 amino acids. The CDR3 DNA sequence: TGTGCCAGCAGTTCCCCCAGTACTGGCTACACCTTC. This encodes CASSSPSTGYTF.

The chain couples TRBV11-2 to TRBJ1-1, with D possibly matching TRBD1 (6 bases). V was cut by 0 bases and J by 4 bases, with 15 bases left in between. In germline, CDR1 is SGHAT, CDR2 FQNNGV. The CDR3 loop spans 16 amino acids. Written as DNA, the CDR3 is TGTGCCAGCAGCTTAGATCTCGTCAGGGGCCCCACTGAAGCTTTCTTT. Translation gives CASSLDLVRGPTEAFF.

This clone was counted between two and nine times. The CDR3 nucleotides are TGTGCCAGCAGCTCGTTCTCAGGGGTTGGCCAAGAGACCCAGTACTTC. Encoded protein: CASSSFSGVGQETQYF. The J gene is TRBJ2-5, the V gene TRBV7-9, with D possibly TRBD1 on 6 matching bases. The V end lost 4 bases, the J end lost 1 base, and 16 bases lay between the germline ends. CDR3 length equals 16 residues. Germline CDR1 is SEHNR and CDR2 is FQNEAQ (reference sequence). Variable domain in full (rest from reference TRBV7-9 and TRBJ2-5): DTGVSQNPRHKITKRGQNVTFRCDPISEHNRLYWYRQTLGQGPEFLTYFQNEAQLEKSRLLSDRFSAERPKGSFSTLEIQRTEQGDSAMYLCASSSFSGVGQETQYFGPGTRLLVL.

This clone was recorded once. The chain links TRBV7-2 to TRBJ1-1; the D is unclear. From germline, CDR1 is SGHTA and CDR2 FQGNSA. The CDR3 length is 13 residues. The V gene lost 5 bases and the J gene lost 0 bases, with 7 bases spanning the gap. The DNA of the CDR3 is TGTGCCAGCAGCCCAAGGATGAACACTGAAGCTTTCTTT. Its translation: CASSPRMNTEAFF. Variable domain in full (rest from reference TRBV7-2 and TRBJ1-1): GAGVSQSPSNKVTEKGKDVELRCDPISGHTALYWYRQSLGQGLEFLIYFQGNSAPDKSGLPSDRFSAERTGGSVSTLTIQRTQQEDSAVYLCASSPRMNTEAFFGQGTRLTVV.